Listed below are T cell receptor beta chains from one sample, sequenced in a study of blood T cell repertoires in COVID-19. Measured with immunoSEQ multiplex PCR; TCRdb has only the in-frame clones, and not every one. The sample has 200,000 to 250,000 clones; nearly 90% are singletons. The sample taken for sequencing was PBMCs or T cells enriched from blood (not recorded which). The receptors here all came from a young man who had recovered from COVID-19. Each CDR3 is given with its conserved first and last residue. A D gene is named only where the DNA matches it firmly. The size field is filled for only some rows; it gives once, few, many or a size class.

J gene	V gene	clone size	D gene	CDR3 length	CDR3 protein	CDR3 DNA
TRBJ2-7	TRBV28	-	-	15	CASSSLAVVVYEQYF	TGTGCCAGCAGTTCGCTCGCCGTAGTGGTATACGAGCAGTACTTC
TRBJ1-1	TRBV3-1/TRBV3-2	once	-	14	CASSTHRQVSEAFF	TGTGCCAGCAGCACCCACCGACAGGTCTCTGAAGCTTTCTTT
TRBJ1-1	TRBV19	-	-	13	CASSIGGHTEAFF	TGTGCCAGTAGTATCGGGGGACACACTGAAGCTTTCTTT
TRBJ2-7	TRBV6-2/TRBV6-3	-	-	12	CASSPQSYEQYF	TGTGCCAGCAGCCCCCAATCCTACGAGCAGTACTTC
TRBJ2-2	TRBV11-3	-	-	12	CASSPDTGELFF	TGTGCCAGCAGCCCCGACACCGGGGAGCTGTTTTTT
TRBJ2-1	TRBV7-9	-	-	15	CASSLGSRVYNEQFF	TGTGCCAGCAGCTTAGGATCCAGGGTCTACAATGAGCAGTTCTTC
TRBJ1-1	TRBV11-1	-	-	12	CACRGWSTEAFF	TGTGCCTGTCGGGGGTGGTCGACTGAAGCTTTCTTT
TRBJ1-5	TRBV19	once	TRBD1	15	CATGTAEYSNQPQHF	TGTGCCACCGGGACAGCCGAATATAGCAATCAGCCCCAGCATTTT
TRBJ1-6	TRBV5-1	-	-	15	CASTQGPGINSPLHF	TGCGCCAGCACCCAAGGCCCGGGGATTAATTCACCCCTCCACTTT
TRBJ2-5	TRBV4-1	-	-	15	CASSQDRLTQRAQYF	TGCGCCAGCAGCCAAGATCGTTTAACGCAACGAGCCCAGTACTTC
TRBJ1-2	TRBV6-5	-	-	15	CASRPDRTGNYGYTF	TGTGCCAGCAGGCCCGATCGGACTGGAAACTATGGCTACACCTTC
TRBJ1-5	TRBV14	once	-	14	CASSQDAAGGPQHF	TGTGCCAGCAGCCAAGATGCCGCGGGGGGCCCCCAGCATTTT
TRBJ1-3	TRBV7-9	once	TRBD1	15	CASSSQGAFGNTIYF	TGTGCCAGCAGCTCCCAGGGGGCTTTCGGAAACACCATATATTTT
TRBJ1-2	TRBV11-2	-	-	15	CASSLDPGANYGYTF	TGTGCCAGCAGCTTAGATCCGGGGGCTAACTATGGCTACACCTTC
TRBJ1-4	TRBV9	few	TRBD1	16	CASSPQGGQGFEKLFF	TGTGCCAGCAGCCCCCAGGGAGGACAGGGGTTTGAAAAACTGTTTTTT
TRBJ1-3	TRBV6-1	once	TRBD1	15	CASRSPGTAGNTIYF	TGTGCCAGCCGTAGCCCTGGGACAGCCGGAAACACCATATATTTT
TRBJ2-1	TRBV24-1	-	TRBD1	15	CATSDRDSSYNEQFF	TGTGCCACCAGCGACAGGGATAGCTCCTACAATGAGCAGTTCTTC
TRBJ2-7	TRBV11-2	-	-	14	CASSLFEGYYEQYF	TGTGCCAGCAGCTTATTTGAGGGATACTACGAGCAGTACTTC
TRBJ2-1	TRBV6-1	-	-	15	CASSWKTGVRNEQFF	TGTGCCAGCAGTTGGAAAACCGGGGTACGCAATGAGCAGTTCTTC
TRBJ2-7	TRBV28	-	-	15	CASSWAMGRAGEQYF	TGTGCCAGCAGTTGGGCGATGGGCCGGGCGGGAGAGCAGTACTTC
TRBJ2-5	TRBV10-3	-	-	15	CAISELRGLGETQYF	TGTGCCATCAGTGAGTTACGGGGTTTAGGGGAGACCCAGTACTTC
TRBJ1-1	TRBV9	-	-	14	CASSAVRVGTEAFF	TGTGCCAGCAGCGCCGTCAGGGTGGGAACTGAAGCTTTCTTT
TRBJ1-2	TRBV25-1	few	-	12	CASSEPGGGYTF	TGTGCCAGCAGTGAGCCTGGGGGGGGCTACACCTTC
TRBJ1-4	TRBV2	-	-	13	CASNPRGGEKLFF	TGTGCCAGCAACCCACGCGGTGGGGAAAAACTGTTTTTT
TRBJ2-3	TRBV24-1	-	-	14	CATSTNTNTDTQYF	TGTGCCACCAGTACGAACACCAACACAGATACGCAGTATTTT
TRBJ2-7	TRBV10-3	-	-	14	CAISEKVLAGEQYF	TGTGCCATCAGTGAGAAAGTACTAGCAGGGGAGCAGTACTTC
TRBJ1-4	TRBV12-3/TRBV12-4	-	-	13	CASSVGVNEKLFF	TGTGCCAGCAGCGTAGGGGTTAATGAAAAACTGTTTTTT
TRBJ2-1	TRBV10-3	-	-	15	CAVRAGAPNYNEQFF	TGTGCCGTAAGGGCGGGGGCACCGAACTACAATGAGCAGTTCTTC
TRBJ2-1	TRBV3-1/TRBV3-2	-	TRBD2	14	CASSHTSGIDEQFF	TGTGCCAGCAGCCATACTAGCGGGATCGATGAGCAGTTCTTC
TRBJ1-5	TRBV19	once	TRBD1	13	CASRGQQNQPQHF	TGTGCCAGTAGGGGACAGCAGAATCAGCCCCAGCATTTT
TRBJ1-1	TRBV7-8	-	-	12	CASSLVSPEAFF	TGTGCCAGCAGCCTCGTGTCCCCGGAAGCTTTCTTT
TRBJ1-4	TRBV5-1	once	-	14	CASSLGTDTEKLFF	TGCGCCAGCAGCTTGGGGACAGACACAGAAAAACTGTTTTTT
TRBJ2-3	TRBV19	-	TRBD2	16	CASSLGLAVGTDTQYF	TGTGCCAGTAGTCTCGGACTAGCGGTGGGCACAGATACGCAGTATTTT
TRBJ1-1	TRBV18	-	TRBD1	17	CASSSSRDRGADTEAFF	TGTGCCAGCTCATCGTCCCGGGACAGGGGAGCAGACACTGAAGCTTTCTTT
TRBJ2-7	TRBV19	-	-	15	CASSTPRGSGYEQYF	TGTGCCAGTAGTACTCCTCGGGGTAGCGGATACGAGCAGTACTTC
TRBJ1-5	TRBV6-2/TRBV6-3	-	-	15	CASSSRGLYNQPQHF	TGTGCCAGCAGTTCACGGGGTTTGTACAATCAGCCCCAGCATTTT
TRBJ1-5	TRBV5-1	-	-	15	CASSLVPDSNQPQHF	TGCGCCAGCAGCTTGGTGCCAGATAGCAATCAGCCCCAGCATTTT
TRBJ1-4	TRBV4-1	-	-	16	CASSQAKGRVTEKLFF	TGCGCCAGCAGCCAAGCTAAGGGCAGGGTAACGGAAAAACTGTTTTTT
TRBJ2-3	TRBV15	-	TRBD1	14	CATSRDRGPDTQYF	TGTGCCACCAGCAGGGACAGGGGGCCAGATACGCAGTATTTT
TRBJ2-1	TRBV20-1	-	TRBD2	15	CSASDGGAFTPKQFF	TGCAGTGCTAGTGACGGGGGGGCATTTACGCCGAAGCAGTTCTTC
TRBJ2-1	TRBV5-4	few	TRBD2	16	CASSFPGTRGRNEQFF	TGTGCCAGCAGCTTTCCCGGGACTAGAGGTCGTAATGAGCAGTTCTTC